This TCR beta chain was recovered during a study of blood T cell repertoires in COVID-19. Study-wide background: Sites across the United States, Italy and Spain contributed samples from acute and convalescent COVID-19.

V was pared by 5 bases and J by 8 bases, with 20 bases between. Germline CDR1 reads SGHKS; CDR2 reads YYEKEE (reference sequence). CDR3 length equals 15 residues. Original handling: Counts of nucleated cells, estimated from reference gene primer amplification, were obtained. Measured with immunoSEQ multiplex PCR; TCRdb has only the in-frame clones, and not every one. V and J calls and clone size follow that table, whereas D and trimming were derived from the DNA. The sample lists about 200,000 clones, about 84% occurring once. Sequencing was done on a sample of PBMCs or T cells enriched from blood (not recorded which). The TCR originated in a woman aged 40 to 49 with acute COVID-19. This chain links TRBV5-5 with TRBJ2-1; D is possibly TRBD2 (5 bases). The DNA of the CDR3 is TGTGCCAGCAGGAAGGGAGCTAGTGGGATCGATGAGCAGTTCTTC. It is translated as CASRKGASGIDEQFF.